These 12 T cell receptor beta chains originate from one sample sequenced in a study of cytomegalovirus exposure and HLA in healthy donors. Vbeta (60) and Jbeta (13) primers were used in the PCR. The table came from immunoSEQ multiplex PCR; TCRdb's copy has only in-frame clones and leaves some out. The sample has about 120,000 clones, about 86% seen once. Sequenced material: PBMCs. These receptors were taken from a woman in her twenties or thirties in good health and CMV-seronegative.

The chain combines TRBV19 with TRBJ2-5; a weak D match, TRBD1 (6 bases). Germline values: CDR1 LNHDA, CDR2 SQIVND (reference sequence). This CDR3 is 14 amino acids long. With 2 bases removed from V and 2 bases from J, the gap between germline ends came to 9 bases. CDR3 nucleotides: TGTGCCAGTAGTATATCAGGGGTGCAAGAGACCCAGTACTTC. Translated, it gives CASSISGVQETQYF.

Of note for this clone: This specimen includes other DNA sequences encoding the same CDR3. CDR3 bases: TGTGCCAGTAGTAGTAGCGCCGATAATGAGCAGTTCTTC. It translates to CASSSSADNEQFF. V is TRBV19 and J is TRBJ2-1; TRBD2 is a possible D gene (5 bases). Germline lookup yields CDR1 LNHDA and CDR2 SQIVND (reference sequence). The CDR3 runs to 13 residues. V was pared by 4 bases and J by 7 bases, with 11 bases between.

The CDR3 DNA sequence: TGTGCCAGCTCACCACTGGCAGAGGGCTATGGCTACACCTTC. Its protein product is CASSPLAEGYGYTF. The J gene is TRBJ1-2, the V gene TRBV18, with D unresolved. Germline loops: CDR1 KGHSH, CDR2 LQKENI. The CDR3 consists of 14 residues. The V end lost 1 base, the J end lost 4 bases, and 10 bases lay between the germline ends.

The V call is TRBV5-4, the J call TRBJ2-7; unclear D gene. CDR3 length: 14 amino acids. Germline CDR1 SGHNT, CDR2 YYREEE (reference sequence). Trimming took off 4 bases at V and 2 bases at J, with 13 bases between the two ends. The CDR3 region has the DNA TGTGCCAGCAGCAAATCTGGCAAAACCTACGAGCAGTACTTC. This translates into CASSKSGKTYEQYF.

The gene calls are TRBV5-1 and TRBJ2-3, with TRBD1 matching over 8 bases. Germline loops: CDR1 SGHRS, CDR2 YFSETQ. Germline trimming cut 6 bases from V and 5 bases from J; bases unmatched to any gene: 5. CDR3 length: 13 residues. The CDR3 loop is CASMAGGVDTQYF. The CDR3, as DNA: TGCGCCAGCATGGCAGGGGGCGTAGATACGCAGTATTTT.

This clone was counted a single time. The V call is TRBV29-1, the J call TRBJ2-5, with 10 bases lining up with TRBD1. V trimming: 7 bases; J trimming: 5 bases; junction bases outside the gene matches: 10. In germline, CDR1 is SQVTM, CDR2 ANQGSEA. There are 14 residues in the CDR3. The CDR3 sequence: CSDAGQGIGETQYF. CDR3 nucleotides: TGCAGCGACGCGGGACAGGGGATAGGGGAGACCCAGTACTTC.

J is TRBJ2-7 and V is TRBV28; D is perhaps TRBD1 (5 bases). The CDR3 consists of 13 residues. Trimming pared 5 bases from V and 4 bases from J, leaving 12 bases between. The germline V gene encodes CDR1 MDHEN and CDR2 SYDVKM. The CDR3 nucleotides are TGTGCCAGCAGTCCCCGACAGACTTACGAGCAGTACTTC. Its protein product is CASSPRQTYEQYF.

The V gene is TRBV18, the J gene TRBJ1-5; D unresolved. This CDR3 contains 15 residues. The germline CDR1 and CDR2 sequences are KGHSH and LQKENI. V gave up 3 bases and J gave up 3 bases, with 12 bases separating them. CDR3 DNA: TGTGCCAGCTCACCTATGAGGCAGAACAATCAGCCCCAGCATTTT. It is translated as CASSPMRQNNQPQHF.

The chain couples TRBV7-9 to TRBJ2-5; D unclear. There are 15 residues in the CDR3. The V end was cut by 1 base, the J end by 2 bases, with 11 bases between. Germline V gene data show CDR1 as SEHNR and CDR2 as FQNEAQ (reference sequence). The CDR3 loop is CASSLVTLLQETQYF. The CDR3 bases are TGTGCCAGCAGCTTAGTTACATTATTACAAGAGACCCAGTACTTC.

The chain combines TRBV27 with TRBJ2-2, with D unclear. The CDR3 spans 16 residues. From germline, CDR1 is MNHEY and CDR2 SMNVEV (reference sequence). V lost 3 bases, J lost 0 bases, and 11 bases lay in between. CDR3 nucleotides: TGTGCCAGCAGTTTTATCGGGTTCGCGAACACCGGGGAGCTGTTTTTT. Protein: CASSFIGFANTGELFF.

The chain has TRBV28 and TRBJ2-1, with 10 bases matching TRBD1. The V and J ends lost 1 base and 8 bases, in that order; junction bases with no gene match: 5. The germline gives CDR1 MDHEN, CDR2 SYDVKM. The CDR3 contains 15 residues. CDR3 loop: CASSLSPGQGYEQFF. The DNA of the CDR3 is TGTGCCAGCAGTTTATCCCCGGGACAGGGGTATGAGCAGTTCTTC.

The chain joins TRBV5-1 to TRBJ1-4, with 12 bases that match TRBD1. CDR3 size: 16 residues. The junction had 8 bases not matched to a gene; V was cut back by 4 bases and J by 7 bases. In germline, CDR1 is SGHRS, CDR2 YFSETQ. In nucleotides, the CDR3 is TGCGCCAGCAGCCGAGGGACAGGGGGCGATGGTGAAAAACTGTTTTTT. This translates into CASSRGTGGDGEKLFF.